The clone carrying this T cell receptor beta chain shows up as medium-sized (0.01 to 0.1%) by frequency. The read gets to within 3 residues of the CDR3 end, and the germline J gene fills in the rest. The CDR3 extends over 13 amino acids. The germline V and J ends were trimmed by 5 bases and 1 base, with 10 bases remaining between them. Germline V lookup: CDR1 DFQATT, CDR2 SNEGSKA (reference sequence). TCRdb keeps only in-frame clones here, not all; method: immunoSEQ multiplex PCR. Its clone listing holds 7,500 to 9,500 clones. This entry belongs to a study of T cells in women clearing cervical HPV infection. Background on the study: Donors had HPV16-related CIN3 or worse; 2 had invasive cancer.

The chain employs TRBV20-1 and TRBJ2-3, with D perhaps TRBD2 (5 bases). This clonotype originated in a woman aged 18-70 years with a cervical HPV16 infection that either progressed to CIN3+ or cleared (not recorded which). Sequenced material: blood buffy coat. The sequenced part of the CDR3 DNA is TGCAGTGCTTTAGCGTACCGCACAGATACG. This codes for CSALAYRTDT. The CDR3, in full, reads CSALAYRTDTQYF.